The 21 T cell receptor beta chains in this list originate from one sample, sequenced in a study of monozygotic twins with inflammatory bowel disease. TCRdb derives one entry per CDR3 protein from the 5' RACE reads, leaving out DNA. The sample's table shows roughly 320,000 distinct CDR3 sequences. Sequencing was carried out using blood. Receptor source: a human donor with ulcerative colitis or Crohn's disease, or a healthy co-twin of an affected twin (not recorded which).

The V call is TRBV5-1, the J call TRBJ2-1; as DNA is missing, the TRBD2 call by TCRdb cannot be tested. In germline, CDR1 is SGHRS, CDR2 YFSETQ. The CDR3 consists of 18 residues. CDR3 sequence: CASSLGSSGGEMINEQFF.

The chain couples TRBV24-1 to TRBJ2-5; TCRdb lists TRBD1, though no DNA is available to test this call. The germline V gene encodes CDR1 KGHDR and CDR2 SFDVKD. The CDR3 consists of 16 residues. The chain's CDR3 is CATSDLGSQGRETQYF.

The chain couples TRBV9 to TRBJ1-4; the TCRdb D gene call, TRBD1, has no DNA to confirm it. The CDR3 contains 16 residues. Germline assignment: CDR1 SGDLS and CDR2 YYNGEE. The CDR3 reads CASSVGPGATNEKLFF.

V usage is TRBV7-2 and J usage is TRBJ1-4; TCRdb gives TRBD1 as the D gene, but with no DNA this cannot be confirmed. This CDR3 comprises 12 residues. Germline V gene lookup returns CDR1 SGHTA and CDR2 FQGNSA. This CDR3 reads CASSLEIGGVYF.

This chain joins TRBV6-2 or TRBV6-3 and TRBJ2-1; the TCRdb D gene call, TRBD1, has no DNA to confirm it. Germline V gene data show CDR1 as MNHEY and CDR2 as SVGEGT. CDR3 length equals 16 residues. CDR3 region: CASSYRAGGTYNEQFF.

The chain is built from TRBV24-1 and TRBJ2-5; TCRdb's D gene call, TRBD1, goes unchecked for lack of DNA. There are 15 residues in the CDR3. Germline loops: CDR1 KGHDR, CDR2 SFDVKD. This chain's CDR3 is CATSDPGHSQETQYF.

The genes are TRBV6-5 and TRBJ2-7; TCRdb selects TRBD1, and the lack of DNA leaves this call unchecked. Germline CDR1 MNHEY, CDR2 SVGAGI. The CDR3 sequence is 13 residues long. CDR3 amino acids: CASRDRGLGEQYF.

The chain is built from TRBV5-1 and TRBJ2-2; as DNA is missing, the TRBD1 call by TCRdb cannot be tested. CDR1 is SGHRS, CDR2 YFSETQ, per germline. The CDR3 loop spans 17 amino acids. CDR3 in amino acids: CASSLAKAVPLPGELFF.

The gene calls are TRBV3-1 and TRBJ1-5. CDR1 is LGHDT, CDR2 YNNKEL, per germline (reference sequence). This CDR3 has 15 residues. The CDR3 here is CASSPPGGPNQPQHF.

The V gene is TRBV6-2 or TRBV6-3, the J gene TRBJ2-7; without DNA, the TCRdb call of TRBD1 cannot be checked. CDR1 is MNHEY, CDR2 SVGEGT, per germline. This CDR3 is 15 amino acids long. This chain's CDR3 is CASNTDRGYSYEQYF.

The chain joins TRBV5-6 to TRBJ2-1. This CDR3 has 15 residues. The V gene's germline CDR1 is SGHDT and CDR2 YYEEEE. The CDR3 protein is CASSSDLGVGNEQFF.

J is TRBJ2-3 and V is TRBV23-1; the D call from TCRdb, TRBD1, cannot be confirmed without DNA. TRBV23-1 is filed as an ORF, its function uncertain. The CDR3 has 14 residues. CDR3 loop: CASSPGQNVDTQYF.

This chain joins TRBV7-2 and TRBJ1-5; the D gene TCRdb calls, TRBD1, cannot be checked with no DNA. Germline loops: CDR1 SGHTA, CDR2 FQGNSA. The CDR3 has 15 amino acids. The CDR3: CASSLVWTEGQPQHF.

The chain joins TRBV29-1 to TRBJ2-1; TCRdb designates TRBD1, a call that cannot be tested without DNA. CDR1 SQVTM and CDR2 ANQGSEA come from the germline V gene. The CDR3 consists of 16 residues. The chain's CDR3 is CSVDLRGDRGNSEQFF.

The J gene is TRBJ1-1, the V gene TRBV12-3 or TRBV12-4; TCRdb returns TRBD1, unconfirmable since there is no DNA. The length of the CDR3 is 14 residues. The CDR3 here is CASSRQGGGYEAFF.

This chain uses TRBV28 with TRBJ1-3. The CDR3 is 15 amino acids. The germline V gene has CDR1 MDHEN and CDR2 SYDVKM. The CDR3 region is CASSFSGSSGNTIYF.

This chain uses TRBV7-2 with TRBJ1-1. Per the germline V gene, CDR1 is SGHTA and CDR2 is FQGNSA. The CDR3 totals 14 residues. The CDR3 region is CASSLDGGGTEAFF.

The CDR3 sequence: CSASPRHQEAFF. The chain combines TRBV20-1 with TRBJ1-1. The CDR3 contains 12 residues. Germline lookup yields CDR1 DFQATT and CDR2 SNEGSKA (reference sequence).

The gene calls are TRBV28 and TRBJ2-1; the TCRdb call, TRBD2, lacks DNA for checking. Germline assignment: CDR1 MDHEN and CDR2 SYDVKM. The length of the CDR3 is 15 residues. CDR3 region: CASSLKGEGENEQFF.

The rearrangement uses TRBV7-2 and TRBJ2-3; TCRdb designates TRBD1, a call that cannot be tested without DNA. The CDR3 length is 16 residues. Germline CDR1 SGHTA, CDR2 FQGNSA. The CDR3 protein is CASSWSMGVVTDTQYF.

The rearrangement uses TRBV7-9 and TRBJ2-7. The germline V gene has CDR1 SEHNR and CDR2 FQNEAQ (reference sequence). The CDR3 is made up of 13 amino acids. CDR3 protein: CASSLSDLYEQYF.